This is a list of T cell receptor beta chains from one sample in a study of cytomegalovirus exposure and HLA in healthy donors. Here immunoSEQ multiplex PCR was the method, and the copy in TCRdb shows in-frame clones only, minus some. The sample has some 120,000 clones; 75% to 85% are singletons. The specimen sequenced was PBMCs. These receptors came from a young man in good health and CMV-seronegative. Both conserved end residues are part of each CDR3. D genes are given only for firm matches. Clone size is stated in some rows and not others, as once, few, many or a class when expanded.

d_call	clone_size	v_call	j_call	cdr3_length	cdr3_aa	cdr3_nt
-	-	TRBV7-2	TRBJ2-5	15	CASSLDLRAGETQYF	TGTGCCAGCAGCTTAGATCTCAGGGCTGGAGAGACCCAGTACTTC
-	-	TRBV29-1	TRBJ2-2	13	CSAQGIFGGELFF	TGCAGCGCACAGGGTATATTCGGCGGGGAGCTGTTTTTT
TRBD1	once	TRBV19	TRBJ2-1	14	CASRWTGPYNEQFF	TGTGCCAGTAGGTGGACAGGACCGTACAATGAGCAGTTCTTC
TRBD1	once	TRBV7-9	TRBJ1-3	16	CAIGQGATTSGNTIYF	TGTGCCATCGGACAGGGGGCGACCACCTCTGGAAACACCATATATTTT
-	-	TRBV19	TRBJ1-5	14	CASSTQDSNQPQHF	TGTGCCAGTAGCACACAGGATAGCAATCAGCCCCAGCATTTT
TRBD2	-	TRBV2	TRBJ2-7	13	CASVTSGRYEQYF	TGTGCCAGTGTGACTAGCGGGAGGTACGAGCAGTACTTC
TRBD2	-	TRBV25-1	TRBJ2-1	16	CASSVYGLAGGYEQFF	TGTGCCAGCAGTGTTTATGGACTAGCGGGAGGTTATGAGCAGTTCTTC
TRBD1	-	TRBV19	TRBJ1-1	13	CASRGTGRTEAFF	TGTGCCAGTAGGGGGACAGGACGGACTGAAGCTTTCTTT
TRBD2	-	TRBV5-4	TRBJ2-7	15	CASSDLAVSSYEQYF	TGTGCCAGCAGCGATCTAGCGGTGAGCTCCTACGAGCAGTACTTC
TRBD2	once	TRBV29-1	TRBJ2-7	15	CSVDPGLEVFHEQYF	TGCAGCGTAGACCCGGGACTAGAGGTGTTCCACGAGCAGTACTTC
TRBD1	-	TRBV5-5	TRBJ2-3	15	CASSPGQADTDTQYF	TGTGCCAGCAGCCCCGGACAGGCGGACACAGATACGCAGTATTTT
TRBD1	-	TRBV6-1	TRBJ2-5	16	CASSGRTGGIRETQYF	TGTGCCAGCAGTGGCCGGACAGGGGGCATCAGGGAGACCCAGTACTTC
-	once	TRBV4-1	TRBJ2-7	15	CASSQVSSLTYEQYF	TGCGCCAGCAGCCAAGTGTCTAGCCTCACCTACGAGCAGTACTTC
TRBD2	-	TRBV19	TRBJ2-7	14	CASSISSGRSEQYF	TGTGCCAGTAGTATATCTAGCGGGAGGTCCGAGCAGTACTTC
TRBD1	few	TRBV4-2	TRBJ1-2	12	CASSQDRGGYTF	TGTGCCAGCAGCCAGGACAGGGGTGGCTACACCTTC
TRBD2	-	TRBV6-4	TRBJ2-1	18	CASSVGRREGLSYNEQFF	TGTGCCAGCAGTGTGGGTCGGCGGGAGGGACTCTCCTACAATGAGCAGTTCTTC
-	few	TRBV5-4	TRBJ2-7	15	CASSFDQGSSYEQYF	TGTGCCAGCAGCTTTGACCAGGGGAGCTCCTACGAGCAGTACTTC
TRBD1	-	TRBV6-1	TRBJ2-7	13	CASSGGTGGEQYF	TGTGCCAGCAGTGGAGGGACAGGGGGCGAGCAGTACTTC
-	-	TRBV6-1	TRBJ2-3	15	CASSGMAGFADTQYF	TGTGCCAGCAGTGGGATGGCAGGGTTCGCAGATACGCAGTATTTT
-	-	TRBV28	TRBJ2-1	11	CASLDRTEQFF	TGTGCCAGCCTCGACAGGACTGAGCAGTTCTTC